This T cell receptor beta chain was documented in a study of blood T cell repertoires in COVID-19. Looking at the study overall: Whether acute or convalescent, the COVID-19 samples came from the United States, Italy and Spain. The analysed material was cDNA or gDNA that came from T cells, B-cell-depleted T cells, or PBMCs.

Original processing notes: Amplification from reference gene primers served as the basis for estimated nucleated cell counts. Measured with immunoSEQ multiplex PCR; TCRdb has only the in-frame clones, and not every one. V and J calls and clone size are those listed in that table; D and trimming were worked out from the DNA. The table shows more than 85,000 clones, with around 90% occurring only once. This clone was seen only once. The V and J ends lost 6 bases and 5 bases respectively, with 13 bases between them. CDR1 and CDR2 (germline): SNHLY, FYNNEI. The CDR3 is 14 amino acids. Enrolment of Seattle patients took place during active infection, and they were followed longitudinally.

The chain links TRBV2 to TRBJ2-2, with D maybe TRBD1 (6 bases). The sequenced sample consisted of peripheral blood. The source is a human donor with COVID-19, enrolled during active disease. The donor label of this sample is uncertain. The CDR3 DNA reads TGTGCCAGCAGGGGAGACAGGCATACCGGGGAGCTGTTTTTT. Translated, it gives CASRGDRHTGELFF.